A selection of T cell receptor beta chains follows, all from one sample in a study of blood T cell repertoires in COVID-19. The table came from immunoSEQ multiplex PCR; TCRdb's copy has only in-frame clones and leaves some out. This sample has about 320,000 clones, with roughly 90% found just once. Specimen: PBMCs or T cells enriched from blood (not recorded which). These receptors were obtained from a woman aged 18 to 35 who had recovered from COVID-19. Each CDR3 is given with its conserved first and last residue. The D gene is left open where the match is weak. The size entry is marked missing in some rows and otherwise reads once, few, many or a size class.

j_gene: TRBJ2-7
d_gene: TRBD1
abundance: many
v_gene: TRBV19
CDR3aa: CASSIVGTGTYEQYF
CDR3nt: TGTGCCAGTAGTATTGTGGGGACAGGTACCTACGAGCAGTACTTC

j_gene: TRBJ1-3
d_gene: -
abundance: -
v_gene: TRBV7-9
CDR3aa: CASSLDRSSGNTIYF
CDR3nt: TGTGCCAGCAGCTTAGACAGGAGCTCTGGAAACACCATATATTTT

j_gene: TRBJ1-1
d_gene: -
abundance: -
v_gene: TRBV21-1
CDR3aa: CASSKQTNTEAFF
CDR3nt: TGTGCCAGCTCAAAACAGACGAACACTGAAGCTTTCTTT

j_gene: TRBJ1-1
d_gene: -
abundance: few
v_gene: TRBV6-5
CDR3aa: CASSLEGPTEAFF
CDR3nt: TGTGCCAGCAGTCTCGAGGGCCCCACTGAAGCTTTCTTT

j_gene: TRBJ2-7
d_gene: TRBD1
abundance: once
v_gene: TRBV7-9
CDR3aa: CASSSFRDSSYEQYF
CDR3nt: TGTGCCAGCAGCTCGTTCCGGGACAGCTCCTACGAGCAGTACTTC

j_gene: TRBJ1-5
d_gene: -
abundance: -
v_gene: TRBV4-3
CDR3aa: CASSQNQGHSNQPQHF
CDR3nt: TGCGCCAGCAGCCAGAATCAGGGGCATAGCAATCAGCCCCAGCATTTT

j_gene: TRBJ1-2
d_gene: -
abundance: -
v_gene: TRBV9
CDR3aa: CASSVVTGLGYTF
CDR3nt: TGTGCCAGCAGCGTGGTAACAGGGTTGGGCTACACCTTC

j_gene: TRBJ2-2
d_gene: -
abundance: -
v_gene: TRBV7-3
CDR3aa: CASSLGHWPGELFF
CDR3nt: TGTGCCAGCAGCTTAGGTCATTGGCCCGGGGAGCTGTTTTTT

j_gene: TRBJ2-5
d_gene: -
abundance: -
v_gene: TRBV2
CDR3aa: CASSEVDGGETQYF
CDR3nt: TGTGCCAGCAGTGAAGTCGACGGCGGAGAGACCCAGTACTTC

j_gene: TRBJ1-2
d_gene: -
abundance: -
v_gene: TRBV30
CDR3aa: CAWTGGGLSYYGYTF
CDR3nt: TGTGCCTGGACCGGGGGGGGATTAAGCTACTATGGCTACACCTTC

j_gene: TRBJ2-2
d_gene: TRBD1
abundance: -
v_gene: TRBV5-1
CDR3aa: CASSRGQANTGELFF
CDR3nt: TGCGCCAGCAGTAGGGGACAGGCGAACACCGGGGAGCTGTTTTTT

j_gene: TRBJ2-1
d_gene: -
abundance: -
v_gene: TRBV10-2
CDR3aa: CASSESKVERRSSYNEQFF
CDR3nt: TGCGCCAGCAGTGAGTCGAAAGTAGAGCGGAGAAGCTCCTACAATGAGCAGTTCTTC

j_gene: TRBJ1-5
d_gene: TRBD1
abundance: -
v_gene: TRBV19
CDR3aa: CASNSDRVNQPQHF
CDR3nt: TGTGCCAGTAACTCAGACAGGGTCAATCAGCCCCAGCATTTT

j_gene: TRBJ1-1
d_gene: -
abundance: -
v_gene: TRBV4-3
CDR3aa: CASSQVGGGNTEAFF
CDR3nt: TGCGCCAGCAGCCAAGTGGGGGGAGGGAACACTGAAGCTTTCTTT

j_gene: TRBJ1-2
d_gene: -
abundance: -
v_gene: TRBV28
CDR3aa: CASSKTSRYRAGGYTF
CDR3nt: TGTGCCAGCAGCAAAACGAGTAGATACAGGGCTGGAGGCTACACCTTC

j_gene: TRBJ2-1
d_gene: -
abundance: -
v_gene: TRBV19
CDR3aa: CASSVPLRRGGLYNEQFF
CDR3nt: TGTGCCAGTAGTGTACCGTTGAGGAGGGGTGGGCTCTACAATGAGCAGTTCTTC

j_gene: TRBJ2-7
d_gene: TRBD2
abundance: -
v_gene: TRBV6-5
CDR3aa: CASSYSSLAGNYEQYF
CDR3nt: TGTGCCAGCAGTTACTCGAGTCTAGCGGGGAACTACGAGCAGTACTTC

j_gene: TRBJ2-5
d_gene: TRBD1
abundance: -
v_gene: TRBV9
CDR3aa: CASSATGVGRQETQYF
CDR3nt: TGTGCCAGCAGCGCCACAGGGGTGGGTAGGCAAGAGACCCAGTACTTC

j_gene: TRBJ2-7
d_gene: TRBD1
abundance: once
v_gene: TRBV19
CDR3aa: CASTTQPGQGLSEQYF
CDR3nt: TGTGCCAGTACCACCCAACCGGGACAGGGGTTGTCCGAGCAGTACTTC

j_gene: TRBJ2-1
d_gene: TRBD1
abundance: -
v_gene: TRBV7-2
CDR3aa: CASSYTTGLPGPNNEQFF
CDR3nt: TGTGCCAGCAGCTATACGACAGGGCTCCCAGGGCCCAACAATGAGCAGTTCTTC

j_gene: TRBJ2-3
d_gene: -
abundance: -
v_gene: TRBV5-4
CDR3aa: CASSVDRSTDTQYF
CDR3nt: TGTGCCAGCAGCGTTGACAGGAGCACAGATACGCAGTATTTT

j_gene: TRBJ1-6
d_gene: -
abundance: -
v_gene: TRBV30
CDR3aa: CAWSVERDSPLHF
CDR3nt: TGTGCCTGGAGTGTAGAGAGGGATTCACCCCTCCACTTT

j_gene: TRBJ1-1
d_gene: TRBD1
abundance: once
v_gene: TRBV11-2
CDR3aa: CASSFRGTENENTEAFF
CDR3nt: TGTGCCAGCAGCTTTAGGGGGACAGAAAACGAGAACACTGAAGCTTTCTTT

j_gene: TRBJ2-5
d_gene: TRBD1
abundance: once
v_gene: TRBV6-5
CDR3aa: CASSPPGQQETQYF
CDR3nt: TGTGCCAGCAGTCCCCCGGGACAGCAAGAGACCCAGTACTTC

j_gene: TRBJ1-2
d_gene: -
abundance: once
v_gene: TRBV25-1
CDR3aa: CASSEYRTPGYTF
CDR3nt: TGTGCCAGCAGTGAATACCGGACACCGGGCTACACCTTC

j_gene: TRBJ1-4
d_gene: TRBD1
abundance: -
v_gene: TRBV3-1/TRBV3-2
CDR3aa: CASSQGTGEGEKLFF
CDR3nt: TGTGCCAGCAGCCAAGGGACAGGTGAGGGTGAAAAACTGTTTTTT

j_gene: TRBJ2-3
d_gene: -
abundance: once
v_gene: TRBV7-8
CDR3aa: CASSYKASTDTQYF
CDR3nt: TGTGCCAGCAGCTATAAAGCTAGCACAGATACGCAGTATTTT

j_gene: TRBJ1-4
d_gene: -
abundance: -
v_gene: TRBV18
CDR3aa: CASSPPGLRGDEKLFF
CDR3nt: TGTGCCAGCTCACCACCGGGCCTCCGGGGAGATGAAAAACTGTTTTTT

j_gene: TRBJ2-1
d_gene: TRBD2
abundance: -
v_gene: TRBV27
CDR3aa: CASSSLGRAWNEQFF
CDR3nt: TGTGCCAGCAGTTCCCTCGGGAGGGCCTGGAATGAGCAGTTCTTC

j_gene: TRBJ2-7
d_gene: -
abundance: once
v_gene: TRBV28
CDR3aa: CASLNRAHEQYF
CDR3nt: TGTGCCAGCCTTAACAGGGCCCACGAGCAGTACTTC

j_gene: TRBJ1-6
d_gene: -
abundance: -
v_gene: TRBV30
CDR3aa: CAWSPRRGVHSPLHF
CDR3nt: TGTGCCTGGAGTCCCCGTAGGGGCGTTCATTCACCCCTCCACTTT

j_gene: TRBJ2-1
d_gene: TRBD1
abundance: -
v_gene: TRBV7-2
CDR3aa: CASIPRSPGQGSNEQFF
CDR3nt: TGTGCCAGCATCCCCAGATCCCCGGGACAGGGGTCCAATGAGCAGTTCTTC

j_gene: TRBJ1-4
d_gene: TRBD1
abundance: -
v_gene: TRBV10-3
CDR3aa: CAISKALTGTPEKLFF
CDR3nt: TGTGCCATCAGCAAAGCCCTGACAGGGACGCCTGAAAAACTGTTTTTT

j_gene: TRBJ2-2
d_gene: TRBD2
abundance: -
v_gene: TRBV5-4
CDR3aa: CASSLDGLAVNTGELFF
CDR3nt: TGTGCCAGCAGCTTGGACGGACTAGCGGTGAACACCGGGGAGCTGTTTTTT

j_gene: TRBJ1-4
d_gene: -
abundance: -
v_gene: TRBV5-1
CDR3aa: CASSVGVQGRGEKLFF
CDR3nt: TGCGCCAGCAGTGTCGGGGTCCAAGGCAGGGGCGAAAAACTGTTTTTT

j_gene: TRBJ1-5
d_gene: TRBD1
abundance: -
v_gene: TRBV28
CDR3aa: CASSFARGRDQPQHF
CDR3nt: TGTGCCAGCAGTTTTGCCAGGGGGCGAGATCAGCCCCAGCATTTT

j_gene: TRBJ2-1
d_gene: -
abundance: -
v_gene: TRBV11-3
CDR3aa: CASSLGGEQFF
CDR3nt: TGTGCCAGCAGCTTAGGAGGAGAGCAGTTCTTC

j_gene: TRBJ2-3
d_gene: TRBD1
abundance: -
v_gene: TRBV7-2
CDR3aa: CASSGNRGDTQYF
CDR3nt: TGTGCCAGCAGCGGTAACAGGGGGGATACGCAGTATTTT

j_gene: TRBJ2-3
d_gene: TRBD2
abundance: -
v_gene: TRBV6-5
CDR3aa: CASSYSSGRGMVTQYF
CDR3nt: TGTGCCAGCAGTTACTCCAGCGGGAGAGGAATGGTTACGCAGTATTTT

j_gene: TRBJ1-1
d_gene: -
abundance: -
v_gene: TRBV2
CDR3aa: CASRRMNTEAFF
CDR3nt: TGTGCCAGCAGGCGTATGAACACTGAAGCTTTCTTT

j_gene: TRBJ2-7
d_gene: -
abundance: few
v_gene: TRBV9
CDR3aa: CASSVSAANIYEQYF
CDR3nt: TGTGCCAGCAGCGTATCAGCGGCCAATATCTACGAGCAGTACTTC

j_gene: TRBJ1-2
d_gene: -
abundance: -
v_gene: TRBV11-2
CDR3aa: CASSLGGTYGYTF
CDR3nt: TGTGCCAGCAGCTTGGGGGGGACCTATGGCTACACCTTC

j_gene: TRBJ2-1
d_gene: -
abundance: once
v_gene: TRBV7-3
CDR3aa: CASSHAGGEQFF
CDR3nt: TGTGCCAGCAGCCATGCGGGTGGTGAGCAGTTCTTC

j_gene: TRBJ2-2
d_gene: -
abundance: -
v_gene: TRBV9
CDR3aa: CASSVRLGNGELFF
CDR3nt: TGTGCCAGCAGCGTGAGACTAGGGAACGGGGAGCTGTTTTTT

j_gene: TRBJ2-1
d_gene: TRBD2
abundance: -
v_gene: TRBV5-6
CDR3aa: CASSLAGRAPYEQFF
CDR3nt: TGTGCCAGCAGCTTGGCCGGGAGGGCCCCCTATGAGCAGTTCTTC

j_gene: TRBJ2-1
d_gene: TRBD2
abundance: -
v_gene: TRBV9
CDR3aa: CASSHPRDSGIGEQFF
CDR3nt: TGTGCCAGCAGCCACCCCAGGGATAGCGGGATCGGGGAGCAGTTCTTC

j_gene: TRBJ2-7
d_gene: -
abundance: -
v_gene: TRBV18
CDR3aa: CASSPGLEGGPYEQYF
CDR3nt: TGTGCCAGCTCACCAGGGTTGGAAGGGGGACCCTACGAGCAGTACTTC

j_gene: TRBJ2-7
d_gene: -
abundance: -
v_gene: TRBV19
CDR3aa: CASSTSPTRSYEQYF
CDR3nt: TGTGCCAGTAGTACCTCCCCGACGCGGTCGTACGAGCAGTACTTC

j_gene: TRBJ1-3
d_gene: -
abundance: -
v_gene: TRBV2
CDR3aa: CASSERLGSSGNTIYF
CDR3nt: TGTGCCAGCAGTGAAAGGTTGGGCTCCTCTGGAAACACCATATATTTT

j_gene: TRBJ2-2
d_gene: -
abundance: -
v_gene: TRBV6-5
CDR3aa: CATANGGHTGELFF
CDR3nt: TGTGCCACAGCAAACGGGGGGCACACCGGGGAGCTGTTTTTT

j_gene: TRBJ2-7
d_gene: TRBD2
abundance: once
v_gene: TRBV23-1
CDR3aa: CASSQRKPTSGICYEQYF
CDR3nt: TGCGCCAGCAGTCAAAGAAAACCGACTAGCGGGATTTGTTACGAGCAGTACTTC

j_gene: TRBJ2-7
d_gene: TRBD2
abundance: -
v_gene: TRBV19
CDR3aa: CASSIAGAYEQYF
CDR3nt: TGTGCCAGTAGTATTGCGGGGGCCTACGAGCAGTACTTC

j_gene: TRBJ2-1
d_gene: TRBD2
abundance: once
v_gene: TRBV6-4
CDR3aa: CASSESLAGVYEQFF
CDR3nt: TGTGCCAGCAGTGAGAGCCTAGCGGGAGTGTATGAGCAGTTCTTC

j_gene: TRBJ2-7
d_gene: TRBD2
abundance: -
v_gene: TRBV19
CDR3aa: CASSIQGGYEQYF
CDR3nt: TGTGCCAGTAGTATCCAGGGAGGGTACGAGCAGTACTTC